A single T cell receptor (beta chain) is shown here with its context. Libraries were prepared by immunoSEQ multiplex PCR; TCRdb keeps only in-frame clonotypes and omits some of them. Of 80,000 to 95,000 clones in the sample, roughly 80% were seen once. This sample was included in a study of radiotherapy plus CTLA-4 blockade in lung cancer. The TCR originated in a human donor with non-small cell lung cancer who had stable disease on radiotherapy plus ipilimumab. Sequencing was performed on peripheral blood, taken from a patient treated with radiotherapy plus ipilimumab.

CDR3 region: CASSLRRTDTDTQYF. The CDR3 region has the DNA TGTGCCAGCAGTTTACGTCGGACAGACACAGATACGCAGTATTTT. The V call is TRBV6-6, the J call TRBJ2-3; TRBD1 might be the D (6 bases). Trimming removed 4 bases at V and 2 bases at J, with 13 bases between. Germline V gene sequence: CDR1 MNHNY, CDR2 SVGAGI (reference sequence). This CDR3 contains 15 residues.